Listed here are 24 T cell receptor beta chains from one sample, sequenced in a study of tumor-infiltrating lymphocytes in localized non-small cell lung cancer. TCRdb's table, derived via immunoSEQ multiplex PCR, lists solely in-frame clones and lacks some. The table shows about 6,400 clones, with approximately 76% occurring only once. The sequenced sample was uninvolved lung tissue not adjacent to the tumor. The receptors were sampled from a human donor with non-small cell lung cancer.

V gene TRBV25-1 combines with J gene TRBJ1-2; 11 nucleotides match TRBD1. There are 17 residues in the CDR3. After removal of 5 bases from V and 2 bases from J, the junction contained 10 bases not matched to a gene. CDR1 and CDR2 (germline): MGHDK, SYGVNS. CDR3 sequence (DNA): TGTGCCAGCAGTCCTAGGACAGGGGGCGAAATGAACTATGGCTACACCTTC. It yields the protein CASSPRTGGEMNYGYTF.

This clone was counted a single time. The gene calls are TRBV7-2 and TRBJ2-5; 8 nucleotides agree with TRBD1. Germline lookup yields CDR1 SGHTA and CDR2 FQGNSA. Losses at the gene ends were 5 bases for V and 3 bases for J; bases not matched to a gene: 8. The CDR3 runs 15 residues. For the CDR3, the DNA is TGTGCCAGCAGCCCCGGACAGGGATGGGAAGAGACCCAGTACTTC. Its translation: CASSPGQGWEETQYF.

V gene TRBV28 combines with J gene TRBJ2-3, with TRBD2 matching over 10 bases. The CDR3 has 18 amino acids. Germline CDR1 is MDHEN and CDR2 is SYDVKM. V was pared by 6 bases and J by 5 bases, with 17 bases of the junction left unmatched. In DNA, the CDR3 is TGTGCCAGCAGCCGGGGGCAGGGTAGCGGGAGGTTGGGAGATACGCAGTATTTT. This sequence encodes CASSRGQGSGRLGDTQYF.

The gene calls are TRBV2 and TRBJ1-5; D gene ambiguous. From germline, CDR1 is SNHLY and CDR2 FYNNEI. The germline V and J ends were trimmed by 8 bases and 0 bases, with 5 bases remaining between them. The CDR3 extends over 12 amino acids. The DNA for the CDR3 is TGTGCCAGCGGGGATAGCAATCAGCCCCAGCATTTT. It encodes CASGDSNQPQHF.

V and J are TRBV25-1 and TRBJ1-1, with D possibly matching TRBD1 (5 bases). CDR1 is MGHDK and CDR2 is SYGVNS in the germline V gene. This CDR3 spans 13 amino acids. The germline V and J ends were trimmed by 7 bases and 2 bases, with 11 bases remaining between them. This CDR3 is CASNRGYNTEAFF. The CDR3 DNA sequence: TGTGCCAGCAATAGGGGCTACAACACTGAAGCTTTCTTT.

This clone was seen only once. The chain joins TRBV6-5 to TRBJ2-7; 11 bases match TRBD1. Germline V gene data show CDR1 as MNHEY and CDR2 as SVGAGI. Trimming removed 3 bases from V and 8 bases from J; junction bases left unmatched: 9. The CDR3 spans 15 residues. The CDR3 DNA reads TGTGCCAGCAGTTATGCCGGGACAGGGGGGAAGAAGCAGTACTTC. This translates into CASSYAGTGGKKQYF.

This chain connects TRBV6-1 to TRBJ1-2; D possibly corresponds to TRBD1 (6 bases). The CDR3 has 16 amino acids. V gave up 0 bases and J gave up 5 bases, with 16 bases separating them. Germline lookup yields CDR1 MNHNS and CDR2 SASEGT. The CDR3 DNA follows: TGTGCCAGCAGTGAAGCTGGGGGGGCGTCGCTATATGGCTACACCTTC. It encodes CASSEAGGASLYGYTF.

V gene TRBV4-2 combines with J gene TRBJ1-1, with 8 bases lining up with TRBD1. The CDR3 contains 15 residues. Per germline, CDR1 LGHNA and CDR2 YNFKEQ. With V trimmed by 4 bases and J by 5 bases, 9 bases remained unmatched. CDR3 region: CASSPFLDRVTEAFF. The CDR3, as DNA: TGTGCCAGCAGCCCTTTCTTGGACAGGGTAACTGAAGCTTTCTTT.

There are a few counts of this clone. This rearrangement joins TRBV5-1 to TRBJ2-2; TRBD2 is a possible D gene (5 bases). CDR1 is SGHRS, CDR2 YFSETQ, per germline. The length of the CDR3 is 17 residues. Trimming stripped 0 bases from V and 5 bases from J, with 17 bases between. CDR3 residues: CASSLAMLPGTTGELFF. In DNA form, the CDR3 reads TGCGCCAGCAGCTTGGCCATGCTACCGGGAACAACCGGGGAGCTGTTTTTT.

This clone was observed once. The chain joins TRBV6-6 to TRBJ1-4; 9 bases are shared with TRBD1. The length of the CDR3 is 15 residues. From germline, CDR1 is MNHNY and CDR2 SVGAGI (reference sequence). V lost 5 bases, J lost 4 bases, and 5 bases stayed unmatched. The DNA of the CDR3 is TGTGCCAGCAGTGCCCCGGGACAGGGTAATGAAAAACTGTTTTTT. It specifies CASSAPGQGNEKLFF.

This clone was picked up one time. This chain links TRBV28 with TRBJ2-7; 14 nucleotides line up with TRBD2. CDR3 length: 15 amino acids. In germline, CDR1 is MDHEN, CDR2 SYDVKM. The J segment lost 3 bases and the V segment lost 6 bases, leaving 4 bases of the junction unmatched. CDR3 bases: TGTGCCAGCAGGGGTGGGACTAGCGGGAGCTACGAGCAGTACTTC. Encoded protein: CASRGGTSGSYEQYF.

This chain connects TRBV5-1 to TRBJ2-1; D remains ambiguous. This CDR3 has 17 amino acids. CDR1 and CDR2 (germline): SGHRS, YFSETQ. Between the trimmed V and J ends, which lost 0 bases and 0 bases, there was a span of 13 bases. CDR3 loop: CASSLEAAAFSYNEQFF. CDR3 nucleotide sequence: TGCGCCAGCAGCTTGGAGGCGGCGGCGTTCTCCTACAATGAGCAGTTCTTC.

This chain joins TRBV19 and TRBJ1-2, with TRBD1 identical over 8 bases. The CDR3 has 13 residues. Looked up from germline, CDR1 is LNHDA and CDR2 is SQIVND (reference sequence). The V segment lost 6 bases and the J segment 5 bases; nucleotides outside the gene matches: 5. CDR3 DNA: TGTGCCAGTAGCCCTCGGACAGGGTATGGCTACACCTTC. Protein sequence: CASSPRTGYGYTF.

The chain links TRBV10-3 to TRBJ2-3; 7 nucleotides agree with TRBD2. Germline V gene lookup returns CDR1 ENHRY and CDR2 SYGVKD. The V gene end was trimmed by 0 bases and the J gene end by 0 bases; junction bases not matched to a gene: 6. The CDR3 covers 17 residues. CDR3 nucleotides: TGTGCCATCAGTGAGTCTGGCGGGAGAGGAAGCACAGATACGCAGTATTTT. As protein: CAISESGGRGSTDTQYF.

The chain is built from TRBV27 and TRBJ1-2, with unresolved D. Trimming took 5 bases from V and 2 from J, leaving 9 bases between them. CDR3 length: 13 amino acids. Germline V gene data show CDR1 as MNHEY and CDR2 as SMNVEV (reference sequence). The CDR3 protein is CASSIDGNYGYTF. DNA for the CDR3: TGTGCCAGCAGTATCGACGGGAACTATGGCTACACCTTC.

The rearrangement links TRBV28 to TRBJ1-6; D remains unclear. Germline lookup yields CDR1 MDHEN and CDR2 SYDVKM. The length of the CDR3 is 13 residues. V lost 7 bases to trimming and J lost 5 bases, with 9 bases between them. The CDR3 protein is CASNRVHNSPLHF. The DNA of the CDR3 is TGTGCCAGCAATCGGGTTCATAATTCACCCCTCCACTTT.

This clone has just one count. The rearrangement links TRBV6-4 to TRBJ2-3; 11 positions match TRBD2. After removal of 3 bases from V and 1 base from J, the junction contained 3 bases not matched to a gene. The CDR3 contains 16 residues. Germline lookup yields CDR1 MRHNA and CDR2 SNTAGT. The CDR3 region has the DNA TGTGCCAGCAGTGAAGGTAGCGGGGGGGGCACAGATACGCAGTATTTT. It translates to CASSEGSGGGTDTQYF.

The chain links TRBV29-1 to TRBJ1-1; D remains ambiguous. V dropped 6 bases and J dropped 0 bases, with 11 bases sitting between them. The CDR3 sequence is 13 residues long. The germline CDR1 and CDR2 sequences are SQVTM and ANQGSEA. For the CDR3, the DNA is TGCAGCGTCCACTGGGGATTGAACACTGAAGCTTTCTTT. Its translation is CSVHWGLNTEAFF.

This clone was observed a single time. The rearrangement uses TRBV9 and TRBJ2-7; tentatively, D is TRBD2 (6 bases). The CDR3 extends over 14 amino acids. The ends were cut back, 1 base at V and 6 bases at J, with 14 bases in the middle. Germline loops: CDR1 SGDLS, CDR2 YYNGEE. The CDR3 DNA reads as TGTGCCAGCAGCGTAACGGGAGATCCCGGCGAGCAGTACTTC. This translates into CASSVTGDPGEQYF.

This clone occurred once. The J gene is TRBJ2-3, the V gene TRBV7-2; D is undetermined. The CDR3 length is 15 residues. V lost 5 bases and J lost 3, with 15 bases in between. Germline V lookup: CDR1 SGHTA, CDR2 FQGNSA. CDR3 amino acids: CASSRGPLLTDTQYF. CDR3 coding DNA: TGTGCCAGCAGCCGAGGCCCACTCTTAACAGATACGCAGTATTTT.

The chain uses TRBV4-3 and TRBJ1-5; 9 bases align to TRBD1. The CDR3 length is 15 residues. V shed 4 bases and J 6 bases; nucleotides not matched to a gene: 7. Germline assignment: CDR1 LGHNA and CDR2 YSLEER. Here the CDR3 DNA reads TGCGCCAGCAGCCCTAGTGGGACAGGGATTCAGCCCCAGCATTTT. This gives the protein CASSPSGTGIQPQHF.

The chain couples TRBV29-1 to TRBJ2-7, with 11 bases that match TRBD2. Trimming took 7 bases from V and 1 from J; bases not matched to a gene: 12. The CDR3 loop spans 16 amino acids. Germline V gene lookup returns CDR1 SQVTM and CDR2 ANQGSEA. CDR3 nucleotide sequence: TGCAGCGCATTGACTAGCGGGGAGGGTCGGTCCTACGAGCAGTACTTC. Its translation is CSALTSGEGRSYEQYF.

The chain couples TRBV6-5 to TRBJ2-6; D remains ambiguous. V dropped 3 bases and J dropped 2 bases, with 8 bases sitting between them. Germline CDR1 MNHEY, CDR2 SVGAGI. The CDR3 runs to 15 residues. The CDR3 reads CASSYTVAGANVLTF. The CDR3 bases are TGTGCCAGCAGTTATACAGTAGCTGGGGCCAACGTCCTGACTTTC.

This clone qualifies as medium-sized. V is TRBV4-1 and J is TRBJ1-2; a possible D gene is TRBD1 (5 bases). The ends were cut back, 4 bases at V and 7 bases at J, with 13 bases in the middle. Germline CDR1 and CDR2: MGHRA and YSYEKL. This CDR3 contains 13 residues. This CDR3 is CASSPQGLGGYTF. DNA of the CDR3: TGCGCCAGCAGCCCGCAGGGTTTGGGTGGCTACACCTTC.